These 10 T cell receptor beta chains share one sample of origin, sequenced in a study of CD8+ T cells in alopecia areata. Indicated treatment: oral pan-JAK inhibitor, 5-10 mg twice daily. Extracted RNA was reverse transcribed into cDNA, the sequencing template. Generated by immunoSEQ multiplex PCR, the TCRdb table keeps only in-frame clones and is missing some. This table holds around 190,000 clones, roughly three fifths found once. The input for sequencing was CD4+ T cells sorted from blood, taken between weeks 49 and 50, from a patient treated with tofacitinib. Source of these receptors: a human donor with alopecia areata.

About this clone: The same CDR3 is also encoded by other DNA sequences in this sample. CDR3 DNA sequence: TGTGCCAGCAGCTCCTCGGGAGGAAACACCATATATTTT. Amino acid sequence: CASSSSGGNTIYF. V is TRBV7-2 and J is TRBJ1-3, with D unresolved. The CDR3 sequence is 13 residues long. Germline V gives CDR1 SGHTA, CDR2 FQGNSA. Trimming left V 4 bases short and J 4 bases short, with 8 bases between.

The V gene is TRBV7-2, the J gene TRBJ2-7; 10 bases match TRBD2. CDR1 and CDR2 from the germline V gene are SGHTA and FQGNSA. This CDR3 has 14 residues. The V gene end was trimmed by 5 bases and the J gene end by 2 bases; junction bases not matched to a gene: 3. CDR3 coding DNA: TGTGCCAGCAGCCGGACTAGCGGTGCCTACGAGCAGTACTTC. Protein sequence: CASSRTSGAYEQYF.

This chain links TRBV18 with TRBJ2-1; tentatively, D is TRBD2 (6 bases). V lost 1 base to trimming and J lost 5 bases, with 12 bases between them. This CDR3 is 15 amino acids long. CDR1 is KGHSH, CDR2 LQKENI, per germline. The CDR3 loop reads CASSPRELADNEQFF. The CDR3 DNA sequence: TGTGCCAGCTCACCACGAGAACTAGCCGACAATGAGCAGTTCTTC.

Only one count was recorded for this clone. CDR3 sequence reads: CASSLGDPPDTQYF. The CDR3 DNA reads TGTGCCAGCAGCTTGGGGGACCCCCCAGATACGCAGTATTTT. The chain uses TRBV5-4 and TRBJ2-3; D tentatively fits TRBD1 or TRBD2 (5 bases each). The CDR3 runs 14 residues. Trimming removed 0 bases at V and 4 bases at J, with 9 bases between. Germline V gene data show CDR1 as SGHNT and CDR2 as YYREEE (reference sequence). Supplemented by reference TRBV5-4 and TRBJ2-3, the full variable domain reads ETGVTQSPTHLIKTRGQQVTLRCSSQSGHNTVSWYQQALGQGPQFIFQYYREEENGRGNFPPRFSGLQFPNYSSELNVNALELDDSALYLCASSLGDPPDTQYFGPGTRLTVL.

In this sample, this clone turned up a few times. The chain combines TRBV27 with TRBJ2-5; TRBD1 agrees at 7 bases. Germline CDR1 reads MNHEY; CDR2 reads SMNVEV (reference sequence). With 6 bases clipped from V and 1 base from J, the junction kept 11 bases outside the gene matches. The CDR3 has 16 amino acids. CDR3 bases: TGTGCCAGCAGCCGAACAGAAGGACAGGCCCAAGAGACCCAGTACTTC. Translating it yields CASSRTEGQAQETQYF.

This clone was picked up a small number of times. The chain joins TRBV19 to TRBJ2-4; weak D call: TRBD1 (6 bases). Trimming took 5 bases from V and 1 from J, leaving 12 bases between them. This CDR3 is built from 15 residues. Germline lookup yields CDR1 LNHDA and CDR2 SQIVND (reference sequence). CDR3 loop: CASSLRDRAKNIQYF. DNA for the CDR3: TGTGCCAGTAGTCTTCGTGACAGGGCCAAAAACATTCAGTACTTC.

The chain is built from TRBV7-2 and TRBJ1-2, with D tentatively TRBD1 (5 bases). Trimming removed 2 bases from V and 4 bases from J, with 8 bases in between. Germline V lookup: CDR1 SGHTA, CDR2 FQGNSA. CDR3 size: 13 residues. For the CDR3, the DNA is TGTGCCAGCAGCTTACGGGGGATCTATGGCTACACCTTC. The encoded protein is CASSLRGIYGYTF.

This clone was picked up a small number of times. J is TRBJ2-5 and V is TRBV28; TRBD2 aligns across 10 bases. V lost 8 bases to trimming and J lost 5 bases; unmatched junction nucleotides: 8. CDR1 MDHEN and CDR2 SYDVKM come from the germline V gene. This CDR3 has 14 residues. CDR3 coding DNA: TGTGCCAGCCAGAGCGGGGGGGCCCGGGAGACCCAGTACTTC. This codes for CASQSGGARETQYF.

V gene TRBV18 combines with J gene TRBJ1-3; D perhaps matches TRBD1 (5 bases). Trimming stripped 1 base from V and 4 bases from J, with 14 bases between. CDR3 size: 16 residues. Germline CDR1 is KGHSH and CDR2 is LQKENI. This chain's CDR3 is CASSPQGPRSGNTIYF. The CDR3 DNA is TGTGCCAGCTCACCACAGGGACCTCGATCAGGAAACACCATATATTTT. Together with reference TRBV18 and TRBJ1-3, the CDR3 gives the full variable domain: NAGVMQNPRHLVRRRGQEARLRCSPMKGHSHVYWYRQLPEEGLKFMVYLQKENIIDESGMPKERFSAEFPKEGPSILRIQQVVRGDSAAYFCASSPQGPRSGNTIYFGEGSWLTVV.

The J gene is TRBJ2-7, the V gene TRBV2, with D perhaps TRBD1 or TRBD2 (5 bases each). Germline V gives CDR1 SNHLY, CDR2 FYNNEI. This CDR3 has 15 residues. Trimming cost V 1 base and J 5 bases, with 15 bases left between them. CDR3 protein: CASSEGGGGLDEQYF. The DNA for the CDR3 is TGTGCCAGCAGTGAAGGAGGTGGGGGTTTAGACGAGCAGTACTTC.